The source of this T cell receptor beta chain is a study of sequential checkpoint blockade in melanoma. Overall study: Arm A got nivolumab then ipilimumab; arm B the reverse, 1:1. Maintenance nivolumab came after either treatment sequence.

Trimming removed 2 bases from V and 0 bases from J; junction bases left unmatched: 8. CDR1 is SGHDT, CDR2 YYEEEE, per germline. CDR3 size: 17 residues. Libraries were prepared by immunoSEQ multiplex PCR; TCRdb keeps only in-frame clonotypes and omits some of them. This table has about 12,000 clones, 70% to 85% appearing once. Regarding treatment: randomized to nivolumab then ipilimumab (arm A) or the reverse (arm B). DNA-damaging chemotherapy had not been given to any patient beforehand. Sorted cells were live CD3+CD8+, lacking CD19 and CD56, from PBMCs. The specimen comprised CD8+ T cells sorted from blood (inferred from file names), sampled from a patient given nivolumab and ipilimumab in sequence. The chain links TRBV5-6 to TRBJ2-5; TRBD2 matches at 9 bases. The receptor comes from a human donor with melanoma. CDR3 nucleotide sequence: TGTGCCAGCAGCTTCGGTCGGCTAGCGGGGTACCAAGAGACCCAGTACTTC. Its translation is CASSFGRLAGYQETQYF.